This T cell receptor beta chain was captured by sequencing in a study of a mutant IDH1 vaccine in newly diagnosed glioma. Notes on the study in general: Seemingly, top peripheral T cell clonotype changes bore no relation to pseudoprogression.

Assay used: immunoSEQ multiplex PCR; TCRdb lists only in-frame clones, some missing. The repertoire consists of over 55,000 clones, with roughly 82% occurring once and the leading ten covering 3% to 3.5%. Time point in this sample: week 5, during vaccination. Doses consisted of 300 ug of mutant IDH1 20-mer peptide each, paired with topical imiquimod. Germline V CDR1 and CDR2: SGHKS, YYEKEE (reference sequence). The CDR3 loop spans 14 amino acids. The V gene end was trimmed by 3 bases and the J gene end by 6 bases; junction bases not matched to a gene: 6. Regarding this clone: Its antigen is still unknown.

The chain is built from TRBV5-5 and TRBJ1-2; 9 bases line up with TRBD1. The clonotype originates from a woman between 18 and 30 years old with glioma. Some clones in this sample may be carry-over from other donors' samples. Sequencing used PBMCs, obtained from a glioma patient whose treatment included an IDH1 peptide vaccine. The CDR3 spells CASSYSTGGHGYTF. The CDR3 DNA reads TGTGCCAGCAGCTATTCGACAGGGGGGCATGGCTACACCTTC.